This T cell receptor beta chain was obtained from a study of T cells in Graves' hyperthyroidism and ophthalmopathy. Broader study findings: Ophthalmopathy onset followed model prediction by a median approximately 7 months.

RNA transcripts were the template for amplifying TCR beta CDR3 regions. The HTBI primer set served for first-round RT-PCR of the TCR CDR3. TCRdb itself ran the multiplex PCR reads through MiXCR, one entry per CDR3 protein. Among approximately 870,000 distinct CDR3 sequences listed, over 35% were seen once. This clonotype has more than one count but fewer than ten. Its antigen is unidentified. The sequence came from a man aged 18 to 30 with Graves' hyperthyroidism. The sample was blood.

DNA for the CDR3: TGTGCCACCATCAGGGGGAACACTGAAGCTTTCTTT. This sequence encodes CATIRGNTEAFF. V and J are TRBV19 and TRBJ1-1; a possible D gene is TRBD1 (6 bases). This CDR3 is built from 12 residues. The germline V gene encodes CDR1 LNHDA and CDR2 SQIVND (reference sequence). The V gene lost 10 bases and the J gene lost 1 base, with 10 bases spanning the gap.